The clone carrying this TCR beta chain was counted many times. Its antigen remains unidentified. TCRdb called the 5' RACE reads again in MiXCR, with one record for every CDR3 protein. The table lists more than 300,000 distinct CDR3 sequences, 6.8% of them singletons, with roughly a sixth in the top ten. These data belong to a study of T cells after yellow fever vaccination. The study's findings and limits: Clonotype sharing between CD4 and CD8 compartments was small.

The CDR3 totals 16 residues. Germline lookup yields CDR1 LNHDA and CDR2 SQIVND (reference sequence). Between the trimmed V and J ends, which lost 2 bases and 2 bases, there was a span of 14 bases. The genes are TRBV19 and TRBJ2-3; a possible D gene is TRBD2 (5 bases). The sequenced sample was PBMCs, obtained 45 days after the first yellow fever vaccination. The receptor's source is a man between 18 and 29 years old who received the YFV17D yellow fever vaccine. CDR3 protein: CASSISVRAFTDTQYF. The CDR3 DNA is TGTGCCAGTAGTATATCGGTGCGGGCTTTCACAGATACGCAGTATTTT.